This is a list of T cell receptor beta chains from one sample in a study of blood T cell repertoires in COVID-19. Profiled with immunoSEQ multiplex PCR; TCRdb holds only in-frame clones, not every one. The sample includes 150,000 or so clones, roughly 80% of them seen just once. The sequencing input was PBMCs or T cells enriched from blood (not recorded which). The receptors derive from a woman in her 50s who had recovered from COVID-19. Both conserved end residues are part of each CDR3.

v_call: TRBV18; j_call: TRBJ2-7; cdr3_aa: CASSPSQGGIYEQYF
v_call: TRBV5-1; j_call: TRBJ1-1; cdr3_aa: CASSLVVGQAQGKNTEAFF
v_call: TRBV6-5; j_call: TRBJ2-1; cdr3_aa: CASSRLAENNEQFF
v_call: TRBV4-3; j_call: TRBJ2-2; cdr3_aa: CASSLRGGSFSGELFF
v_call: TRBV3-1/TRBV3-2; j_call: TRBJ1-2; cdr3_aa: CASSQAGHPIYGYTF
v_call: TRBV20-1; j_call: TRBJ1-4; cdr3_aa: CSARAGEKLFF
v_call: TRBV27; j_call: TRBJ2-6; cdr3_aa: CASSLEGAGANVLTF
v_call: TRBV19; j_call: TRBJ1-2; cdr3_aa: CASSPTGYSYGYTF
v_call: TRBV19; j_call: TRBJ1-3; cdr3_aa: CASSQEFSGNTIYF
v_call: TRBV6-2/TRBV6-3; j_call: TRBJ1-6; cdr3_aa: CASSNPRDRESSNSPLHF
v_call: TRBV11-3; j_call: TRBJ2-7; cdr3_aa: CASGLVSGSAYEQYF
v_call: TRBV3-1/TRBV3-2; j_call: TRBJ2-1; cdr3_aa: CASSQAPPAGAQFF
v_call: TRBV19; j_call: TRBJ2-2; cdr3_aa: CASSIEAGPGELFF
v_call: TRBV18; j_call: TRBJ1-2; cdr3_aa: CASSKSDRNYGYTF
v_call: TRBV5-1; j_call: TRBJ1-1; cdr3_aa: CASSLGGHRNTEAFF
v_call: TRBV28; j_call: TRBJ1-6; cdr3_aa: CAAQGPYNSPLHF
v_call: TRBV6-5; j_call: TRBJ1-4; cdr3_aa: CASSYRGLTNEKLFF
v_call: TRBV11-2; j_call: TRBJ2-3; cdr3_aa: CASSLGPSGGTDTQYF
v_call: TRBV29-1; j_call: TRBJ2-1; cdr3_aa: CSVQGRRLAGGSSYNEQFF
v_call: TRBV5-1; j_call: TRBJ1-1; cdr3_aa: CASSWTGGTEAFF
v_call: TRBV29-1; j_call: TRBJ1-1; cdr3_aa: CSGMSGTTNTEAFF
v_call: TRBV18; j_call: TRBJ2-5; cdr3_aa: CASSTGTGAQETQYF
v_call: TRBV11-3; j_call: TRBJ1-1; cdr3_aa: CASSLAPAVAFF
v_call: TRBV7-8; j_call: TRBJ1-6; cdr3_aa: CASSSTGTGGSPLHF
v_call: TRBV6-2/TRBV6-3; j_call: TRBJ1-2; cdr3_aa: CASSYVDREGYTF
v_call: TRBV15; j_call: TRBJ1-2; cdr3_aa: CATSRDGRYGYTF
v_call: TRBV5-1; j_call: TRBJ1-1; cdr3_aa: CASRGLLNTEAFF
v_call: TRBV5-8; j_call: TRBJ2-1; cdr3_aa: CASSFQREYKFF
v_call: TRBV28; j_call: TRBJ2-1; cdr3_aa: CASTGNVYNEQFF
v_call: TRBV11-3; j_call: TRBJ2-5; cdr3_aa: CASSELAGKTQYF
v_call: TRBV7-9; j_call: TRBJ2-5; cdr3_aa: CASSRDRAETQYF
v_call: TRBV11-2; j_call: TRBJ2-3; cdr3_aa: CASSRTGPYENTQYF
v_call: TRBV28; j_call: TRBJ1-1; cdr3_aa: CASAWGGRYTEAFF
v_call: TRBV6-5; j_call: TRBJ2-3; cdr3_aa: CAPVSGDTDTQYF
v_call: TRBV6-5; j_call: TRBJ1-1; cdr3_aa: CANSRELVTEAFF
v_call: TRBV19; j_call: TRBJ2-3; cdr3_aa: CASSIQGGDTQYF
v_call: TRBV12-5; j_call: TRBJ1-4; cdr3_aa: CASGAGQAYEKLFF
v_call: TRBV12-2; j_call: TRBJ2-7; cdr3_aa: CASRLVGQYYEQYF
v_call: TRBV28; j_call: TRBJ2-7; cdr3_aa: CASSPPGQGGIEQYF
v_call: TRBV7-2; j_call: TRBJ1-5; cdr3_aa: CASTSRDGGSNQPQHF
v_call: TRBV28; j_call: TRBJ1-2; cdr3_aa: CASSSFPTDNYGYTF
v_call: TRBV7-2; j_call: TRBJ2-7; cdr3_aa: CASSPTGTGGNEQYF
v_call: TRBV7-6; j_call: TRBJ1-6; cdr3_aa: CASSRGEGNSPLHF
v_call: TRBV7-2; j_call: TRBJ2-4; cdr3_aa: CASSPGGTGPKNIQYF
v_call: TRBV5-1; j_call: TRBJ1-1; cdr3_aa: CASRPGQGVLNTEAFF
v_call: TRBV10-2; j_call: TRBJ1-2; cdr3_aa: CASRTDSYGYTF
v_call: TRBV7-8; j_call: TRBJ2-7; cdr3_aa: CASSPRLGQIYEQYF
v_call: TRBV11-3; j_call: TRBJ2-2; cdr3_aa: CASSLDQTGELFF
v_call: TRBV6-5; j_call: TRBJ1-5; cdr3_aa: CASTRQDLINQPQHF
v_call: TRBV19; j_call: TRBJ1-5; cdr3_aa: CASSTPQGNQPQHF
v_call: TRBV10-3; j_call: TRBJ2-7; cdr3_aa: CAIRGTGATYEQYF
v_call: TRBV6-2/TRBV6-3; j_call: TRBJ2-6; cdr3_aa: CASSYAGQGSSGANVLTF
v_call: TRBV7-2; j_call: TRBJ1-3; cdr3_aa: CASSQATGGSSGNTIYF
v_call: TRBV7-9; j_call: TRBJ2-7; cdr3_aa: CASSFADSEQYF
v_call: TRBV7-2; j_call: TRBJ2-1; cdr3_aa: CASSLVGTGTYNEQFF
v_call: TRBV3-1/TRBV3-2; j_call: TRBJ1-2; cdr3_aa: CASSQDLVSGYTF